Shown below are 10 T cell receptor beta chains from a single sample sequenced in a study of control samples from healthy donors and cancer patients (dated by TCRdb to between 2020 and 2021). The receptor library was made with the immunoSEQ multiplex PCR assay. Not all clones reach the TCRdb copy of this immuneACCESS table, which keeps in-frame sequences only. Checked studies attribute under half of the gap to unresolved V genes and leave the rest unexplained. The sample yields some 220,000 clones; about 94% were counted once. About 1.6% of the sample is in the top ten clones. The sample comprised blood. The receptors were gathered from a man between 50 and 59 years old in good health.

The V call is TRBV6-5, the J call TRBJ2-2; D remains unclear. The CDR3 extends over 14 amino acids. The germline V and J ends were trimmed by 5 bases and 1 base, with 8 bases remaining between them. The V gene's germline CDR1 is MNHEY and CDR2 SVGAGI. The chain's CDR3 is CASSNGVNTGELFF. The CDR3, as DNA: TGTGCCAGCAGTAACGGAGTGAACACCGGGGAGCTGTTTTTT.

The genes are TRBV12-3 or TRBV12-4 and TRBJ2-1; D remains unclear. CDR3 length: 13 amino acids. V shed 7 bases and J shed 7 bases, with 14 bases lying between them. As DNA, the CDR3 is TGTGCCAGCACCTCCTTAGCTAGGAATGAGCAGTTCTTC. Translated: CASTSLARNEQFF.

This clone has just one count. V gene TRBV28 combines with J gene TRBJ2-7; 9 nucleotides match TRBD1. Germline V gene data show CDR1 as MDHEN and CDR2 as SYDVKM. There are 15 residues in the CDR3. V lost 5 bases and J lost 2; bases outside the gene matches: 7. The CDR3 DNA sequence: TGTGCCAGCAGTCCTACCGGGACAGGGACCTACGAGCAGTACTTC. Translation: CASSPTGTGTYEQYF.

This chain links TRBV6-5 with TRBJ2-6; D gene unclear. The CDR3 covers 13 residues. Germline lookup yields CDR1 MNHEY and CDR2 SVGAGI. Trimming left V 7 bases short and J 4 bases short, with 8 bases between. The DNA of the CDR3 is TGTGCCAGCAACGTGCTCGGGGCCAACGTCCTGACTTTC. Its protein product is CASNVLGANVLTF.

The chain joins TRBV5-6 to TRBJ2-7; D gene unclear. V lost 0 bases, J lost 1 base, and 8 bases lay in between. The CDR3 runs 14 residues. Germline V lookup: CDR1 SGHDT, CDR2 YYEEEE. CDR3 DNA sequence: TGTGCCAGCAGCTTGGAGGGCAGTTCCTACGAGCAGTACTTC. Its protein product is CASSLEGSSYEQYF.

V is TRBV10-2 and J is TRBJ2-3; 14 bases are a match to TRBD2. V dropped 4 bases and J dropped 6; count of bases not matched to a gene: 3. The length of the CDR3 is 15 residues. The germline V gene encodes CDR1 WSHSY and CDR2 SAAADI. The CDR3: CASSGLAGGLDTQYF. In DNA form, the CDR3 reads TGCGCCAGCAGTGGACTAGCGGGGGGGTTGGATACGCAGTATTTT.

The chain employs TRBV29-1 and TRBJ2-3; no clear D. V lost 3 bases and J lost 6, with 7 bases in between. CDR3 length: 11 residues. CDR1 is SQVTM, CDR2 ANQGSEA, per germline. CDR3 loop: CSVERQDTQYF. For the CDR3, the DNA is TGCAGCGTTGAGAGGCAGGATACGCAGTATTTT.

The chain couples TRBV4-1 to TRBJ2-7; 7 bases line up with TRBD1. Germline CDR1 reads MGHRA; CDR2 reads YSYEKL. With V trimmed by 0 bases and J by 0 bases, 8 bases remained unmatched. The CDR3 consists of 17 residues. This CDR3 reads CASSQDQGTETSYEQYV. CDR3 DNA: TGCGCCAGCAGCCAAGATCAGGGGACAGAAACCTCCTACGAGCAGTACGTC.

A remark on this clone: The junction differs from germline at one of its ends, possibly a read error. The V and J genes are TRBV7-9 and TRBJ1-2; D unresolved. Germline V gives CDR1 SEHNR, CDR2 FQNEAQ (reference sequence). The CDR3 contains 14 residues. The CDR3 DNA is TGTGCCGGCAGCTTAGTGGCAGGATACTATGGCTACACCTTC. Its protein product is CAGSLVAGYYGYTF.

The V gene is TRBV3-1 (or the pseudogene TRBV3-2), the J gene TRBJ1-2; D gene unclear. Per the germline V gene, CDR1 is LGHDT and CDR2 is YNNKEL (reference sequence). CDR3 size: 14 residues. V was trimmed by 1 base and J by 2 bases, leaving 8 bases between them. The CDR3 loop reads CASSQVVGNYGYTF. DNA of the CDR3: TGTGCCAGCAGCCAAGTCGTGGGGAACTATGGCTACACCTTC.